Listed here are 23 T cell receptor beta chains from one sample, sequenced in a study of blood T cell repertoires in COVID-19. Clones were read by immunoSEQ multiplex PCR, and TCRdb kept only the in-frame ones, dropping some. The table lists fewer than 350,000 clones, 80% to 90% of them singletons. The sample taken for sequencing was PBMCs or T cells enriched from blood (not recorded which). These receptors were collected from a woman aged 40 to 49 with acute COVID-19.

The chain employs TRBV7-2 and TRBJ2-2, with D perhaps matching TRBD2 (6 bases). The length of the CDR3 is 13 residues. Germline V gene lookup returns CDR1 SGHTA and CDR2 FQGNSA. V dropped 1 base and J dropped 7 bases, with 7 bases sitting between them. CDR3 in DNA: TGTGCCAGCAGCTTAGTGGGACTCGGGGAGCTGTTTTTT. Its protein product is CASSLVGLGELFF.

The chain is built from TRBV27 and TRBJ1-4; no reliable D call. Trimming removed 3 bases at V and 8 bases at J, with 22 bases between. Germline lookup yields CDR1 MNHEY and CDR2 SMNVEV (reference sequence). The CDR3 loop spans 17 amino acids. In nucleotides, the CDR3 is TGTGCCAGCAGTTTTTCCTATGGCCCCGGACTGGGAGAAAAACTGTTTTTT. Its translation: CASSFSYGPGLGEKLFF. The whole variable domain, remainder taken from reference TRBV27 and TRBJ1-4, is EAQVTQNPRYLITVTGKKLTVTCSQNMNHEYMSWYRQDPGLGLRQIYYSMNVEVTDKGDVPEGYKVSRKEKRNFPLILESPSPNQTSLYFCASSFSYGPGLGEKLFFGSGTQLSVL.

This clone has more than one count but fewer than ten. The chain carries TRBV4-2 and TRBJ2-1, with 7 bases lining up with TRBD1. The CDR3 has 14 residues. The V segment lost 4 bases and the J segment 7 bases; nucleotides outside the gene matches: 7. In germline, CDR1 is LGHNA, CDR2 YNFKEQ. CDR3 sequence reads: CASSRETGVNEQFF. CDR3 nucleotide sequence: TGTGCCAGCAGCCGAGAAACAGGGGTTAATGAGCAGTTCTTC.

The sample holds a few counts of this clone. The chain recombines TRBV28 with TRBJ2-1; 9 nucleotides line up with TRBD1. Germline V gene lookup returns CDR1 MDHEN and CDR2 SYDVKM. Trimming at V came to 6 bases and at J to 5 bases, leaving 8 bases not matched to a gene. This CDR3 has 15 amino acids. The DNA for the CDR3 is TGTGCCAGCAGGAACAGGGGGCGAGTTAACAATGAGCAGTTCTTC. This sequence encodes CASRNRGRVNNEQFF.

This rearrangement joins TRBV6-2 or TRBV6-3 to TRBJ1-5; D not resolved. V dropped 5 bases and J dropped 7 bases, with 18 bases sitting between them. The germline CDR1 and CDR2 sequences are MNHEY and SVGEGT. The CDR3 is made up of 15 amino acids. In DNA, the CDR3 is TGTGCCAGCAGTCGCGATAACAGCGGGATCCAGCCCCAGCATTTT. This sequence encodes CASSRDNSGIQPQHF.

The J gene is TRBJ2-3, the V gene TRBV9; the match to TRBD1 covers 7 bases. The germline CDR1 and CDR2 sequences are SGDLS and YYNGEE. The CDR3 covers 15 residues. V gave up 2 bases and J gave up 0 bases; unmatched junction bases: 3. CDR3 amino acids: CASSVRQGSTDTQYF. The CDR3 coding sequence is TGTGCCAGCAGCGTCCGACAGGGTAGCACAGATACGCAGTATTTT.

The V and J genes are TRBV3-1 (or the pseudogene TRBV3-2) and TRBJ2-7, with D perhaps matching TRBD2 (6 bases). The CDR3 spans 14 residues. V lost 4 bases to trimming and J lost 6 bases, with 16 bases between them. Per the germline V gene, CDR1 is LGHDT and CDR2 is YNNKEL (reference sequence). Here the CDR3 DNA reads TGTGCCAGCAGCCCGGGACTCCCCCGCGGCGAGCAGTACTTC. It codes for CASSPGLPRGEQYF.

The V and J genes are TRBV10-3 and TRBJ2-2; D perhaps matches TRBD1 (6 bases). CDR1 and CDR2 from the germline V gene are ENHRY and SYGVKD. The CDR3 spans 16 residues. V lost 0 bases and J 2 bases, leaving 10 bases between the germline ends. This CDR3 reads CAISESRTANTGELFF. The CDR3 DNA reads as TGTGCCATCAGTGAGTCGCGGACAGCCAACACCGGGGAGCTGTTTTTT.

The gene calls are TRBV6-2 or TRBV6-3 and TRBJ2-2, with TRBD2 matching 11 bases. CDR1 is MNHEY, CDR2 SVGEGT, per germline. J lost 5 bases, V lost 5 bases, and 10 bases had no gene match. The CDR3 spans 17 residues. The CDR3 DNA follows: TGTGCCAGCAGTCGGTTAGCGGGAGGGCCGGAGACCGGGGAGCTGTTTTTT. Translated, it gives CASSRLAGGPETGELFF.

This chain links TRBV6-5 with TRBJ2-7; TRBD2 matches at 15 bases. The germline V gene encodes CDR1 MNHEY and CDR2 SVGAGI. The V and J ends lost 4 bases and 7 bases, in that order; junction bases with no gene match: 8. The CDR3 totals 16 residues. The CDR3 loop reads CASSSRGLAGGVEQYF. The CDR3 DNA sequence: TGTGCCAGCAGTTCCCGGGGACTAGCGGGAGGAGTTGAGCAGTACTTC.

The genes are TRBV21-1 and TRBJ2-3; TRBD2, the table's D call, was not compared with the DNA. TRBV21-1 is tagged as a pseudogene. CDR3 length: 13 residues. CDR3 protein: CASSKGGADTQYF. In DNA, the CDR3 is TGTGCCAGCAGCAAGGGCGGGGCAGATACGCAGTATTTT.

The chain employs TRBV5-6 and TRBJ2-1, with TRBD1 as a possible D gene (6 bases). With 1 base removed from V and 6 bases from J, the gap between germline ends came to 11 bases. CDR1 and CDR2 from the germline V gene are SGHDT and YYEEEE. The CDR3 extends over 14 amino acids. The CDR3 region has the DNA TGTGCCAGCAGCTTGTTTGCAGGGGTCAATGAGCAGTTCTTC. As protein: CASSLFAGVNEQFF.

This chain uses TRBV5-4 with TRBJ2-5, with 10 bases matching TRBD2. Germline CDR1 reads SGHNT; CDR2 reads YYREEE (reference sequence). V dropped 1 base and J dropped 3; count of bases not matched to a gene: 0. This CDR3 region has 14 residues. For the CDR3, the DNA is TGTGCCAGCAGCTTGAGCGGGGGGGAAGAGACCCAGTACTTC. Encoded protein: CASSLSGGEETQYF.

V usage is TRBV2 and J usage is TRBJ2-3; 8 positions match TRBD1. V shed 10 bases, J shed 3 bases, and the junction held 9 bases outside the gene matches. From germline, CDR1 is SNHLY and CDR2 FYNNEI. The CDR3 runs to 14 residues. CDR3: CATLWTGRTDTQYF. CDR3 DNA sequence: TGTGCCACACTATGGACAGGGAGGACAGATACGCAGTATTTT. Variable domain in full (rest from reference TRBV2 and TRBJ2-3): EPEVTQTPSHQVTQMGQEVILRCVPISNHLYFYWYRQILGQKVEFLVSFYNNEISEKSEIFDDQFSVERPDGSNFTLKIRSTKLEDSAMYFCATLWTGRTDTQYFGPGTRLTVL.

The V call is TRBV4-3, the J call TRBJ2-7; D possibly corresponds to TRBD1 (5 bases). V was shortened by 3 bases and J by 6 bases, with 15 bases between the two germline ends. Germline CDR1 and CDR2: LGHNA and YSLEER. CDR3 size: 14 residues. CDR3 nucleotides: TGCGCCAGCAGCCAGGCCGTAGGGGTCCGCGAGCAGTACTTC. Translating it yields CASSQAVGVREQYF.

CDR3 region: CASSQDAAGGRELFF. The DNA for the CDR3 is TGTGCCAGCAGCCAAGATGCGGCAGGGGGCCGGGAACTGTTTTTT. V usage is TRBV3-1 (or the pseudogene TRBV3-2) and J usage is TRBJ1-4; 8 nucleotides match TRBD1. V shed 0 bases, J shed 12 bases, and the junction held 9 bases outside the gene matches. Per the germline V gene, CDR1 is LGHDT and CDR2 is YNNKEL (reference sequence). The CDR3 covers 15 residues.

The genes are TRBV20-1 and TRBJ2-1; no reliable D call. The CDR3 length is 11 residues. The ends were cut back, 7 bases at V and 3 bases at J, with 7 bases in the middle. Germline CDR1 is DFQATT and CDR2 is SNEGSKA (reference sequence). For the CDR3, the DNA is TGCAGTGGCGGAAACTACAATGAGCAGTTCTTC. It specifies CSGGNYNEQFF.

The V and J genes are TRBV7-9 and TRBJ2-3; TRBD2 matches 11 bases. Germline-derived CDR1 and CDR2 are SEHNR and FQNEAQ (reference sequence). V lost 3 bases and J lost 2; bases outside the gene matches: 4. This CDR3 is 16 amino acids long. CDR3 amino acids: CASSFLAGGITDTQYF. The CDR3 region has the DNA TGTGCCAGCAGCTTCTTAGCGGGGGGGATCACAGATACGCAGTATTTT.

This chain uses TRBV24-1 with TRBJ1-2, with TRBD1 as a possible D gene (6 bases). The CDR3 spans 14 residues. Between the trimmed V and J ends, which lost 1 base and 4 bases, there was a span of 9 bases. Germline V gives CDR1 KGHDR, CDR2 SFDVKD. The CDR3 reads CATSDFGQTYGYTF. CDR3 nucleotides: TGTGCCACCAGTGATTTTGGACAGACCTATGGCTACACCTTC.

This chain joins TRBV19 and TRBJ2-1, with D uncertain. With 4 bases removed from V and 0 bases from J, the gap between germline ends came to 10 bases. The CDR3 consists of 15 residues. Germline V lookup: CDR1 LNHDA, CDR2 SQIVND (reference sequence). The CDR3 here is CASSSSPVSYNEQFF. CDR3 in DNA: TGTGCCAGTAGTAGTAGTCCTGTCTCCTACAATGAGCAGTTCTTC.

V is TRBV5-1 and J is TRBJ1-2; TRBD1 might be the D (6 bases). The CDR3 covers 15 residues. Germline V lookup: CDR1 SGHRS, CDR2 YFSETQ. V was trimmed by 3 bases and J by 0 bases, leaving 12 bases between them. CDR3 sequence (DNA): TGCGCCAGCAGCTCGTCGGACAGATCTAACTATGGCTACACCTTC. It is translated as CASSSSDRSNYGYTF.

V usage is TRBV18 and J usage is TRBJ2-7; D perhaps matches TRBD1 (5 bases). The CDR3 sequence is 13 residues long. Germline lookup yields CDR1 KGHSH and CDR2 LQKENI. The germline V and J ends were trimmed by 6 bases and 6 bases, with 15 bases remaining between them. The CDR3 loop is CASSSKAGIEQYF. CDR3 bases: TGTGCCAGCTCGTCAAAGGCAGGGATCGAGCAGTACTTC.

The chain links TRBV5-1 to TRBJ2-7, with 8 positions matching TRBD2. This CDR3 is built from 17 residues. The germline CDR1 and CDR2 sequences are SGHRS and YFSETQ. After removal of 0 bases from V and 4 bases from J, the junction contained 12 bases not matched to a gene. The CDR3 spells CASSLDGGRTLKYEQYF. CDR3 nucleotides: TGCGCCAGCAGCTTGGATGGCGGGAGGACCTTGAAGTACGAGCAGTACTTC. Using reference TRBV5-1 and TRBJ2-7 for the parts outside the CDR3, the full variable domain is KAGVTQTPRYLIKTRGQQVTLSCSPISGHRSVSWYQQTPGQGLQFLFEYFSETQRNKGNFPGRFSGRQFSNSRSEMNVSTLELGDSALYLCASSLDGGRTLKYEQYFGPGTRLTVT.